This TCR beta chain was documented in a study of T-cell memory formation after mild COVID-19. The overall study: Across donors, TCR clusters were largely donor specific.

MiXCR, run by TCRdb on the 5' RACE reads, gives a single entry per CDR3 protein. The top ten hold roughly 11% of the sample, which has some 210,000 distinct CDR3 sequences, under 30% seen once. This clonotype was counted between two and nine times. Germline loops: CDR1 SNHLY, CDR2 FYNNEI. V lost 4 bases to trimming and J lost 6 bases, with 10 bases between them. This CDR3 comprises 12 residues. The specimen sequenced was PBMCs or a T cell subset sorted from them (not recorded which). The gene calls are TRBV2 and TRBJ2-7, with a possible D match to TRBD2 (5 bases). The clonotype originates from an adult woman who had mild COVID-19 (a few samples of this study predate the infection). Cell type and time point are not known. CDR3 coding DNA: TGTGCCAGCAGTGTTTCTGGAGGCGAGCAGTACTTC. Translating gives CASSVSGGEQYF.